The subject of this entry is one TCR beta chain. This record comes from a study of OX40 agonist ivuxolimab in advanced cancers. Background on the study: In this trial design, patients received ivuxolimab intravenously at 0.01 to 10 mg/kg every 2 weeks. Therapy given before enrollment (anti-PD-1, anti-PD-L1 or anti-CTLA-4) was allowed, and around 41% had some.

Trimming cost V 5 bases and J 8 bases; bases outside gene matches: 11. The CDR3 runs 14 residues. Germline CDR1 SGHTA, CDR2 FQGNSA. TCRdb's copy holds only in-frame clones and misses some; the assay was immunoSEQ multiplex PCR. The data show 60,000 to 80,000 clones, 80% to 90% seen once. The sample consisted of CD4+ or CD8+ T cells sorted from blood, taken in a trial of the OX40 agonist ivuxolimab. This clonotype originated in an adult with an advanced solid tumor such as melanoma, head and neck, liver or kidney cancer. The J gene is TRBJ1-2, the V gene TRBV7-2; 7 bases are shared with TRBD1. The CDR3 nucleotides read TGTGCCAGCAGCCCGCGACAGGGTCCCCAAGGCTACACCTTC. Protein sequence: CASSPRQGPQGYTF.